The present T cell receptor beta chain was sequenced within a study of HIV-infected patients and healthy controls (dated by TCRdb to the mid-2010s). Broadly, across the study: CD4 counts rose modestly but significantly in most of the 16 patients after three months of therapy, yet stayed below normal ranges. After a further year of therapy, viral load was undetectable in all patients, having already become undetectable in about 65% of the 16 patients by the second bleed. The question the study tested was whether immune perturbation and reconstitution could be captured by deep TCR repertoire sequencing of small blood samples from HIV patients. Relative to controls, total CDR3 counts per chain did not differ significantly, and patients lacked overall T-cell lymphocytopenia. The CD4:CD8 ratio rose slightly, whereas CD8 counts showed no consistent shift during early therapy.

The paper's findings and limits, for the study overall: Mean usage differed significantly between HIV-infected patients and controls for eight alpha and eight beta V genes. In HIV-infected patients, the apparent post-therapy recovery of the Gini index was not replicated in size-matched repertoire data. Both the Jaccard index and the count of highly shared sequences showed that healthy controls shared more CDR3s between individuals than HIV+ patients did. Differing numbers of distinct sequences in patients and controls hindered comparison, and size-matching assigned excessive weight to rare events in the HIV-infected data. Donor HLA types were not determined in the study. Roughly threefold more distinct CDR3s and higher Shannon diversity were observed in healthy control repertoires than in untreated HIV+ repertoires. MAIT cell alpha-chain CDR3s were present at high frequency in healthy controls but severely depleted in HIV+ repertoires. HIV-infected repertoires had significantly higher mean Gini indices than controls, possibly reflecting oligoclonality. The dynamics of distinct T-cell subpopulations could not be separated, and sequencing depth was restricted, because whole blood was used. Processing was restricted to sixteen HIV-infected individuals, which the authors judged to be a major constraint on the generalizability of the findings. During therapy, a significant decrease in frequency was seen for HIV-associated CDR3s, whereas no significant change was found for CMV-associated CDR3s, although most of them became more frequent. The pairing of alpha and beta chains was not determined in the samples. The study cohorts differed slightly in age and sex profile, but those differences did not account for the observed differences in diversity.

Trimming accounts for 5 bases at V and 4 bases at J, while the number of junction bases matched to no gene is 10. Its CDR3 holds 15 amino acids, cysteine through phenylalanine. The retained sequence is limited to the CDR3, 45 bases, with the frame set at the first base. This clonotype was observed many times. Its specific antigen is unknown. No qualities accompany the bases; no much larger clone lies one base away. Whole blood was used without fractionating the cells, so the repertoire represented all peripheral T cells without sorting. For RNA extraction, an approximately 2.5 ml sample of peripheral blood was drawn into Tempus tubes. The first sixteen eligible patients were processed from the enrolled HIV-infected adults, who had not yet received antiretroviral therapy and were about to begin treatment. Enrollment excluded patients who had febrile or AIDS-related illness, tumors, hepatitis B or C coinfection, immunomodulatory therapy, recent vaccination or treatment interruptions. The TURBO-DNase kit was used to remove leftover genomic DNA, and GLOBINclear was used to deplete globin mRNA. Pretreatment blood from HIV-infected patients was collected just before antiretroviral therapy was started.

SuperScript III was used to reverse transcribe 500 ng RNA with primers targeting the alpha and beta constant regions. Alpha and beta chain libraries were generated separately via chain-specific third strand synthesis with multiplexing indices. The protocol used a single primer pair to amplify all rearrangements within a chain, which avoided primer bias, and attached molecular barcodes to each cDNA molecule. T4 RNA Ligase 1 joined purified cDNA to a 5' RACE adapter that carried a random hexamer and the SP2 sequencing primer site. The authors primed second strand synthesis from the SP2 site with Phusion polymerase and used slow temperature ramps to favor optimal annealing. The 12-nucleotide barcode on each molecule comprised two random hexamer sequences, both introduced before amplification and concatenated. A short first PCR added P5 and P7 adapter elements plus a second index, followed by an approximately 21-cycle amplification PCR with P5s and P7 primers. In total the libraries went through roughly 30 PCR cycles, after which the libraries were quantified on a Qubit, sized on a Bioanalyzer, and diluted to about 4 nM. Sequencing of the normalized libraries was done on an Illumina MiSeq using 2 x 250 paired-end kits. Reverse transcription reactions were cleaned up on MinElute columns and eluted into 10 ul Tris-Cl. A 1:1 ratio of AMPure XP beads was used to clean the adapter ligations after they had run for around 25 hours at 16 degrees C. In the paper's pipeline: A modified Decombinator that output V, J, insert and barcode information was used to process the demultiplexed FASTQ files. Sequences sharing a barcode but differing from the dominant sequence were discarded as errors, and barcodes clustered at Levenshtein distance 3 were counted to estimate original cDNA molecules. For downstream analyses, the R packages ineq, vegan, igraph and RCytoscape were used, along with IMGT nomenclature and CDR3 definitions. To avoid skew from clonal expansion, each TCR was counted once, and V gene usage was computed over distinct sequences. Whenever two unique CDR3 amino acid sequences within a donor differed by a single Levenshtein edit, similarity networks linked them. In the repertoires, a search was made for a compiled set of published HIV-specific CDR3s (roughly 97 alpha, several hundred beta) and CMV-specific CDR3s (around 13 alpha, 240 or so beta). Lower sequence numbers were not the cause of the decreased diversity in patients, as random subsampling to size-matched repertoires showed. TCRdb trimmed the raw reads at Q25, called clones with MiXCR and kept productive beta chains. Records with the same CDR3 protein are collapsed into one entry carrying the most frequent genes and DNA. TCRdb, not the original authors, processed these V and J calls. This sample holds about 7,400 distinct CDR3 sequences; about a tenth were observed only once. The ten most abundant clones make up more than 15% of the sample.

Sequences were derived from blood, sampled before antiretroviral therapy. The sequence joins TRBV12-3 or TRBV12-4 to TRBJ2-7; 8 middle bases align to TRBD2. The TCR comes from an adult with HIV infection. The DNA sequence is given as TGTGCCAGCAGTCCCACTAGCGGAGTGAGTTACGAGCAGTACTTC. Protein translation: CASSPTSGVSYEQYF.